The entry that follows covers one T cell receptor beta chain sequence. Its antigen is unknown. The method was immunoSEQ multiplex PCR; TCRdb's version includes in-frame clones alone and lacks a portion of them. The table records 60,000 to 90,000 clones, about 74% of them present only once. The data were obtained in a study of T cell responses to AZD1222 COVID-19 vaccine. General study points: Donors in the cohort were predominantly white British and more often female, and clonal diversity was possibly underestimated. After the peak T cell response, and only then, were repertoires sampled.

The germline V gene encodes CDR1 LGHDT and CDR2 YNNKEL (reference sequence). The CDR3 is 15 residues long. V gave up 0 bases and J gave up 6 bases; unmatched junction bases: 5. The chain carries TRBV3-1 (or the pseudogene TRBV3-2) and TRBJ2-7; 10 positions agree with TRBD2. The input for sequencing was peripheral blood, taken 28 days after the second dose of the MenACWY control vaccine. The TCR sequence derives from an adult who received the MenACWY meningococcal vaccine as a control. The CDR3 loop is CASSQERGLASEQYF. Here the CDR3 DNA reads TGTGCCAGCAGCCAAGAAAGGGGACTAGCGAGCGAGCAGTACTTC.